This TCR beta chain was sequenced during a study of OX40 agonist ivuxolimab in advanced cancers. Overall study: Three patients got partial responses; one had hepatocellular carcinoma and two had cutaneous melanoma.

Findings of the study overall: Certain nonresponders likewise exhibited a low normalized T-cell clonal expansion.

The CDR3 is 11 residues long. CDR1 is MNHEY, CDR2 SVGAGI, per germline. V lost 2 bases, J lost 12 bases, and 8 bases lay in between. Libraries were prepared by immunoSEQ multiplex PCR; TCRdb keeps only in-frame clonotypes and omits some of them. The table has about 140,000 clones, approximately 90% seen once. With regard to this clone: As yet, its antigen is unknown.

The sequence was collected from an adult with an advanced solid tumor such as melanoma, head and neck, liver or kidney cancer. The specimen was CD4+ or CD8+ T cells sorted from blood, collected in a trial of the OX40 agonist ivuxolimab. The V gene is TRBV6-5, the J gene TRBJ2-1; D might be TRBD2 (5 bases). In nucleotides, the CDR3 is TGTGCCAGCAGTTACGGACTGGTGCAGTTCTTC. Amino acids: CASSYGLVQFF.